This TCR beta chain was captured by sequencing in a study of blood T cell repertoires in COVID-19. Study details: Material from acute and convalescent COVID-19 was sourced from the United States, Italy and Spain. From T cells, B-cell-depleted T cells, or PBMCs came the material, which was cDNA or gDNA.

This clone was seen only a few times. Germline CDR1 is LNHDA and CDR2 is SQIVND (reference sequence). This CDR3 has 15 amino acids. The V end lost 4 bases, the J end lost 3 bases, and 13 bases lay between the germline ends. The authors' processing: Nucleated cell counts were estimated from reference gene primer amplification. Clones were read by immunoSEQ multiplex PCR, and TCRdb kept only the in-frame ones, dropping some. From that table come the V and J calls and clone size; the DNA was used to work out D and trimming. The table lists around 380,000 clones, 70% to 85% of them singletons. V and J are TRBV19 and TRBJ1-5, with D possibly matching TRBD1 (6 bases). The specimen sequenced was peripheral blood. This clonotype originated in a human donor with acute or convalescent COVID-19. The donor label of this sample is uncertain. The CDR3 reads CASSTQQGVNQPQHF. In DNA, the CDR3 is TGTGCCAGTAGTACTCAACAGGGCGTCAATCAGCCCCAGCATTTT.